In its sample, the clone carrying this T cell receptor beta chain was seen a few times. The data were obtained in a study of T-cell memory formation after mild COVID-19. TCRdb redid the calling of the 5' RACE reads with MiXCR, one entry per CDR3 protein. The table includes 300,000 to 350,000 distinct CDR3 sequences, roughly an eighth detected once. This TCR derives from a man aged 18 to 29 who had mild COVID-19 (a few samples of this study predate the infection). Cell type and time point are not known. The sequencing sample was made of PBMCs or a T cell subset sorted from them (not recorded which).

The chain's CDR3 is CSARSRLGTSAYTQYF. In DNA form, the CDR3 reads TGCAGTGCTAGATCGAGACTGGGTACCTCGGCATATACGCAGTATTTT. The rearrangement joins TRBV20-1 to TRBJ2-3; D ambiguous. Trimming removed 2 bases from V and 7 bases from J, with 22 bases in between. Germline V gene lookup returns CDR1 DFQATT and CDR2 SNEGSKA (reference sequence). The CDR3 is 16 residues long.